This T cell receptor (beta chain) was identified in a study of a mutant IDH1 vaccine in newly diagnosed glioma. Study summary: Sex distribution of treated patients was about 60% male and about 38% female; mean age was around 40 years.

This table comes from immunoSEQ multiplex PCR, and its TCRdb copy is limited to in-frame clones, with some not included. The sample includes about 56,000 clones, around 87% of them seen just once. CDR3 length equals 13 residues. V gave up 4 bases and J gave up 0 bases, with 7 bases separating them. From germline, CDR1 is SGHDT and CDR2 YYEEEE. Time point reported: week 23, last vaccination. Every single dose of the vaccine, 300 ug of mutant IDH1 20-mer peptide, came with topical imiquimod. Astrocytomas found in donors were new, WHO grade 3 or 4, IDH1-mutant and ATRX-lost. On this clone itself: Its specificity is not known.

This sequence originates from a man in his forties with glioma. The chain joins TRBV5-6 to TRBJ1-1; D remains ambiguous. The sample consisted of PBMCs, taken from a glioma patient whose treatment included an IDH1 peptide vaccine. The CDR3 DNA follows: TGTGCCAGCAGCCTAAAAATGAACACTGAAGCTTTCTTT. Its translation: CASSLKMNTEAFF.